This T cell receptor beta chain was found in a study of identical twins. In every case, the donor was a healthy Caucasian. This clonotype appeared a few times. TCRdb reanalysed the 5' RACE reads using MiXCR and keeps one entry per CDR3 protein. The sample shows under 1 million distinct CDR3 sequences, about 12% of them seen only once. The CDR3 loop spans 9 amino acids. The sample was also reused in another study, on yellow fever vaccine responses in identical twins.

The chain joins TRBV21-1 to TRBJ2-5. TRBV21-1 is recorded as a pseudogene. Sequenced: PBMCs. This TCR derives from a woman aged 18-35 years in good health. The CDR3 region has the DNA TGTGCCAGCAGGGTGACCCAGTACTTC. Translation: CASRVTQYF.